The 32 T cell receptor beta chains reported below all come from one sample, sequenced in a study of blood T cell repertoires in COVID-19. Data came from immunoSEQ multiplex PCR; TCRdb stores just in-frame clones and leaves some out. In the table there are about 310,000 clones, roughly 84% of which are singletons. The sequenced sample was peripheral blood. Receptors were obtained from a man aged 50 to 60 with active or convalescent COVID-19.

The chain recombines TRBV12-3 or TRBV12-4 with TRBJ1-2; 7 nucleotides line up with TRBD1. J gave up 1 base and V 5 bases, and 1 base lay outside the gene matches. This CDR3 is 13 amino acids long. The CDR3 bases are TGTGCCAGCAGTCGGGACAGTAACTATGGCTACACCTTC. Its translation: CASSRDSNYGYTF.

J is TRBJ2-5 and V is TRBV5-1, with 7 bases aligning to TRBD1. In germline, CDR1 is SGHRS, CDR2 YFSETQ. After removal of 7 bases from V and 4 bases from J, the junction contained 7 bases not matched to a gene. CDR3 length equals 13 residues. CDR3 sequence reads: CASAEQGSETQYF. Written as DNA, the CDR3 is TGCGCCAGCGCCGAACAGGGGTCAGAGACCCAGTACTTC. Variable domain in full (rest from reference TRBV5-1 and TRBJ2-5): KAGVTQTPRYLIKTRGQQVTLSCSPISGHRSVSWYQQTPGQGLQFLFEYFSETQRNKGNFPGRFSGRQFSNSRSEMNVSTLELGDSALYLCASAEQGSETQYFGPGTRLLVL.

CDR3 nucleotide sequence: TGTGCCAGCAGTGAATTGGCCCTTAGCAATTCACCCCTCCACTTT. It yields the protein CASSELALSNSPLHF. The V gene is TRBV2, the J gene TRBJ1-6; D is unresolved. Trimming cost V 2 bases and J 7 bases, with 12 bases left between them. Germline V gives CDR1 SNHLY, CDR2 FYNNEI. The CDR3 runs to 15 residues.

The table lists this clone with a count of one. The rearrangement uses TRBV30 and TRBJ2-2, with 9 bases that match TRBD1. The CDR3 covers 16 residues. V lost 4 bases, J lost 5 bases, and 11 bases stayed unmatched. Germline V gives CDR1 GTSNPN, CDR2 SVGIG (reference sequence). In nucleotides, the CDR3 is TGTGCCTGGACCGTTAACAGGGGGCTAAGGACCGGGGAGCTGTTTTTT. It is translated as CAWTVNRGLRTGELFF.

V is TRBV28 and J is TRBJ2-7; D unresolved. The V and J ends lost 8 bases and 3 bases respectively, with 8 bases between them. From germline, CDR1 is MDHEN and CDR2 SYDVKM. CDR3 length: 11 amino acids. CDR3 nucleotides: TGTGCCAGCGGGCAAAGCTACGAGCAGTACTTC. It encodes CASGQSYEQYF.

This clone was recorded a few times. The gene calls are TRBV2 and TRBJ1-4; 10 bases map to TRBD1. The CDR3 is made up of 17 amino acids. Trimming took 4 bases from V and 6 from J; bases not matched to a gene: 11. Germline V lookup: CDR1 SNHLY, CDR2 FYNNEI. The CDR3 sequence: CASSGPNDRGLDEKLFF. CDR3 in DNA: TGTGCCAGCAGTGGCCCTAATGACAGGGGGCTAGATGAAAAACTGTTTTTT.

This rearrangement joins TRBV3-1 (or the pseudogene TRBV3-2) to TRBJ2-1; 13 nucleotides match TRBD2. The V segment lost 2 bases and the J segment 3 bases; nucleotides outside the gene matches: 10. Germline assignment: CDR1 LGHDT and CDR2 YNNKEL (reference sequence). The CDR3 is made up of 19 amino acids. The DNA for the CDR3 is TGTGCCAGCAGCCAAAGGACTAGCGGGGGCCTTCCTTTCTACAATGAGCAGTTCTTC. Amino acids: CASSQRTSGGLPFYNEQFF.

The J gene is TRBJ2-7, the V gene TRBV6-1; no reliable D call. The CDR3 has 14 amino acids. Trimming cost V 2 bases and J 2 bases, with 10 bases left between them. CDR1 is MNHNS and CDR2 is SASEGT in the germline V gene. The CDR3 DNA reads as TGTGCCAGCAGTGAACGAGGAACTGCCTACGAGCAGTACTTC. This codes for CASSERGTAYEQYF.

The chain links TRBV2 to TRBJ1-2; D call uncertain. V was shortened by 2 bases and J by 2 bases, with 15 bases between the two germline ends. This CDR3 comprises 16 residues. Germline-derived CDR1 and CDR2 are SNHLY and FYNNEI. The CDR3 nucleotides are TGTGCCAGCAGTGAATTAGAGAGCAGGTCGAACTATGGCTACACCTTC. It is translated as CASSELESRSNYGYTF.

This chain links TRBV2 with TRBJ2-3; weak D call: TRBD1 (6 bases). V was cut by 5 bases and J by 0 bases, with 12 bases left in between. The germline V gene has CDR1 SNHLY and CDR2 FYNNEI. The CDR3 has 15 residues. The CDR3 bases are TGTGCCAGCAGTCAGGACAGAACTAGCACAGATACGCAGTATTTT. It codes for CASSQDRTSTDTQYF.

Comment on this clone: This same CDR3 is encoded by further DNA sequences in the sample. This rearrangement joins TRBV30 to TRBJ1-2; the D gene is possibly TRBD1 (5 bases). The V gene's germline CDR1 is GTSNPN and CDR2 SVGIG (reference sequence). The V and J ends lost 0 bases and 8 bases respectively, with 10 bases between them. This CDR3 has 12 amino acids. CDR3 sequence: CAWSVGGGGYTF. CDR3 coding DNA: TGTGCCTGGAGTGTTGGGGGGGGAGGCTACACCTTC.

This chain connects TRBV19 to TRBJ2-2; 7 nucleotides match TRBD1. V dropped 2 bases and J dropped 6; count of bases not matched to a gene: 9. The CDR3 spans 16 residues. The V gene's germline CDR1 is LNHDA and CDR2 SQIVND (reference sequence). The CDR3 region is CASSITAGGTPGELFF. In nucleotides, the CDR3 is TGTGCCAGTAGTATAACGGCAGGGGGAACGCCCGGGGAGCTGTTTTTT. The full variable domain, rest sourced from reference TRBV19 and TRBJ2-2, is DGGITQSPKYLFRKEGQNVTLSCEQNLNHDAMYWYRQDPGQGLRLIYYSQIVNDFQKGDIAEGYSVSREKKESFPLTVTSAQKNPTAFYLCASSITAGGTPGELFFGEGSRLTVL.

This clone was seen only once. This rearrangement joins TRBV9 to TRBJ2-6, with a possible D match to TRBD2 (5 bases). The CDR3 spans 16 residues. V was shortened by 4 bases and J by 0 bases, with 11 bases between the two germline ends. The germline CDR1 and CDR2 sequences are SGDLS and YYNGEE. CDR3 in amino acids: CASSPRLFSGANVLTF. CDR3 bases: TGTGCCAGCAGCCCCCGACTATTCTCTGGGGCCAACGTCCTGACTTTC.

The chain carries TRBV5-1 and TRBJ2-3; 7 nucleotides line up with TRBD2. Germline CDR1 is SGHRS and CDR2 is YFSETQ. V was pared by 4 bases and J by 4 bases, with 6 bases of the junction left unmatched. The CDR3 runs to 14 residues. The DNA for the CDR3 is TGCGCCAGCAGCCAAGGACTAGAGGCAGATACGCAGTATTTT. This sequence encodes CASSQGLEADTQYF.

The rearrangement links TRBV7-8 to TRBJ2-1; 8 nucleotides align to TRBD1. CDR1 and CDR2 (germline): SGHVS, FQNEAQ. After removal of 2 bases from V and 7 bases from J, the junction contained 7 bases not matched to a gene. This CDR3 has 15 residues. DNA of the CDR3: TGTGCCAGCAGCTTACTGGGACAGGCTTCTAATGAGCAGTTCTTC. Its translation: CASSLLGQASNEQFF.

CDR3 coding DNA: TGTGCCAGCAACTCTCCCGGGTTCGAAGCTTTCTTT. Translated: CASNSPGFEAFF. V gene TRBV28 combines with J gene TRBJ1-1; D remains ambiguous. CDR1 and CDR2 (germline): MDHEN, SYDVKM. The V end lost 7 bases, the J end lost 8 bases, and 14 bases lay between the germline ends. The CDR3 is made up of 12 amino acids.

This clone occurred once. The rearrangement links TRBV6-5 to TRBJ2-5, with 11 positions matching TRBD1. Germline CDR1 reads MNHEY; CDR2 reads SVGAGI. Losses at the gene ends were 2 bases for V and 5 bases for J; bases not matched to a gene: 7. The CDR3 is 16 amino acids. DNA of the CDR3: TGTGCCAGCAGTTACCGCGGACAGGGGGCATGGGAGACCCAGTACTTC. Translating gives CASSYRGQGAWETQYF.

This clone was detected only a few times. The J gene is TRBJ2-3, the V gene TRBV4-1; no reliable D call. Germline CDR1 is MGHRA and CDR2 is YSYEKL. V dropped 1 base and J dropped 1 base, with 6 bases sitting between them. There are 14 residues in the CDR3. Here the CDR3 DNA reads TGCGCCAGCAGCCAAGCTACAGGCACAGATACGCAGTATTTT. Translated: CASSQATGTDTQYF.

This clone was found once. This chain links TRBV28 with TRBJ2-6, with 8 nucleotides matching TRBD1. Trimming took 5 bases from V and 4 from J; bases not matched to a gene: 4. CDR1 and CDR2 (germline): MDHEN, SYDVKM. The CDR3 covers 15 residues. DNA of the CDR3: TGTGCCAGCAGTCGGACAGGGTCCGGGGCCAACGTCCTGACTTTC. Translation gives CASSRTGSGANVLTF. The whole variable domain, remainder taken from reference TRBV28 and TRBJ2-6, is DVKVTQSSRYLVKRTGEKVFLECVQDMDHENMFWYRQDPGLGLRLIYFSYDVKMKEKGDIPEGYSVSREKKERFSLILESASTNQTSMYLCASSRTGSGANVLTFGAGSRLTVL.

This clone was detected only a few times. This sequence joins TRBV28 and TRBJ1-5, with a possible D match to TRBD1 (5 bases). V was cut by 7 bases and J by 6 bases, with 19 bases left in between. Germline V CDR1 and CDR2: MDHEN, SYDVKM. This CDR3 spans 15 amino acids. CDR3 coding DNA: TGTGCCAGCATCCTTGGGTCCAGGGCTAGTCAGCCCCAGCATTTT. As protein: CASILGSRASQPQHF. The full variable domain, rest sourced from reference TRBV28 and TRBJ1-5, is DVKVTQSSRYLVKRTGEKVFLECVQDMDHENMFWYRQDPGLGLRLIYFSYDVKMKEKGDIPEGYSVSREKKERFSLILESASTNQTSMYLCASILGSRASQPQHFGDGTRLSIL.

The gene calls are TRBV6-2 or TRBV6-3 and TRBJ1-1; a weak D match, TRBD1 (5 bases). This CDR3 region has 16 residues. CDR1 and CDR2 (germline): MNHEY, SVGEGT. V lost 0 bases and J 4 bases, leaving 15 bases between the germline ends. The CDR3 nucleotides read TGTGCCAGCAGTTACTCTCCCCGGCAGGGCGGCACTGAAGCTTTCTTT. Translating it yields CASSYSPRQGGTEAFF.

The chain has TRBV5-8 and TRBJ1-2; D gene uncertain. The germline V and J ends were trimmed by 0 bases and 4 bases, with 7 bases remaining between them. The CDR3 consists of 13 residues. Germline V CDR1 and CDR2: SGHTS, YDEGEE. The CDR3 sequence: CASSLGPAYGYTF. DNA of the CDR3: TGTGCCAGCAGCTTGGGGCCCGCCTATGGCTACACCTTC. The full variable domain, with the rest looked up from reference TRBV5-8 and TRBJ1-2, is EAGVTQSPTHLIKTRGQQATLRCSPISGHTSVYWYQQALGLGLQFLLWYDEGEERNRGNFPPRFSGRQFPNYSSELNVNALELEDSALYLCASSLGPAYGYTFGSGTRLTVV.

This clone appeared a single time. The V gene is TRBV30, the J gene TRBJ1-6; D is unresolved. V was pared by 4 bases and J by 0 bases, with 7 bases between. The germline CDR1 and CDR2 sequences are GTSNPN and SVGIG (reference sequence). The CDR3 is made up of 14 amino acids. Here the CDR3 reads CAWTVSSYNSPLHF. The CDR3 DNA is TGTGCCTGGACGGTGAGCTCCTATAATTCACCCCTCCACTTT.

This rearrangement joins TRBV29-1 to TRBJ1-2, with D possibly matching TRBD1 (5 bases). The CDR3 has 10 amino acids. The ends were cut back, 3 bases at V and 8 bases at J, with 7 bases in the middle. CDR1 and CDR2 (germline): SQVTM, ANQGSEA. CDR3 DNA: TGCAGCGTTGATAGGGGCGGCTACACCTTC. Its translation is CSVDRGGYTF.

The chain joins TRBV5-4 to TRBJ1-1; D not resolved. Trimming removed 4 bases from V and 1 base from J, with 11 bases in between. The CDR3 totals 14 residues. Germline lookup yields CDR1 SGHNT and CDR2 YYREEE (reference sequence). The CDR3 spells CASSGEVSNTEAFF. The CDR3 coding sequence is TGTGCCAGCAGCGGCGAGGTTTCGAACACTGAAGCTTTCTTT.

The chain employs TRBV6-5 and TRBJ2-2, with a possible D match to TRBD1 (6 bases). V lost 6 bases, J lost 3 bases, and 14 bases lay in between. The CDR3 sequence is 15 residues long. Per the germline V gene, CDR1 is MNHEY and CDR2 is SVGAGI. The CDR3 DNA follows: TGTGCCAGCAGCGAGGGGGTGTTTCACACCGGGGAGCTGTTTTTT. It codes for CASSEGVFHTGELFF.

The V and J genes are TRBV29-1 and TRBJ2-7; 10 bases agree with TRBD1. Germline V gene sequence: CDR1 SQVTM, CDR2 ANQGSEA. Losses at the gene ends were 7 bases for V and 8 bases for J; bases not matched to a gene: 14. The CDR3 covers 14 residues. The CDR3 region has the DNA TGCAGCGCAGCTAATCGACAGGGGGCTAGTAAGCAGTACTTC. Translated: CSAANRQGASKQYF.

The CDR3 coding sequence is TGCAGCGTCCTTACAGGGCTCAATCAGCCCCAGCATTTT. Translated, it gives CSVLTGLNQPQHF. The V call is TRBV29-1, the J call TRBJ1-5; weak D call: TRBD1 (6 bases). The V end lost 6 bases, the J end lost 3 bases, and 12 bases lay between the germline ends. Germline V gene sequence: CDR1 SQVTM, CDR2 ANQGSEA. The length of the CDR3 is 13 residues.

The chain has TRBV5-1 and TRBJ1-4; TRBD1 matches 9 bases. With 4 bases clipped from V and 6 bases from J, the junction kept 7 bases outside the gene matches. This CDR3 comprises 15 residues. In germline, CDR1 is SGHRS, CDR2 YFSETQ. This CDR3 reads CASSDPDRGDEKLFF. The DNA for the CDR3 is TGCGCCAGCAGCGACCCGGACAGGGGTGATGAAAAACTGTTTTTT.

The chain recombines TRBV9 with TRBJ2-1, with TRBD2 as a possible D gene (7 bases). Trimming removed 0 bases at V and 7 bases at J, with 14 bases between. Germline-derived CDR1 and CDR2 are SGDLS and YYNGEE. The CDR3 spans 15 residues. The CDR3 DNA is TGTGCCAGCAGCGTAGCTGGCGGGGGCCGGAATGAGCAGTTCTTC. This codes for CASSVAGGGRNEQFF.

The chain has TRBV29-1 and TRBJ2-3; D may be TRBD1 (6 bases). Germline CDR1 is SQVTM and CDR2 is ANQGSEA. CDR3 length equals 14 residues. V was clipped by 7 bases and J by 5 bases, with 19 bases between them. CDR3 DNA: TGCAGCGGCAATTCTAACAGGGTTGGAGATACGCAGTATTTT. Translation gives CSGNSNRVGDTQYF.

V usage is TRBV5-1 and J usage is TRBJ1-4; D might be TRBD1 (6 bases). The V end lost 6 bases, the J end lost 1 base, and 13 bases lay between the germline ends. CDR1 is SGHRS and CDR2 is YFSETQ in the germline V gene. There are 15 residues in the CDR3. The CDR3 spells CASTLTGLTNEKLFF. The CDR3, as DNA: TGCGCCAGCACCCTGACAGGCCTAACTAATGAAAAACTGTTTTTT.